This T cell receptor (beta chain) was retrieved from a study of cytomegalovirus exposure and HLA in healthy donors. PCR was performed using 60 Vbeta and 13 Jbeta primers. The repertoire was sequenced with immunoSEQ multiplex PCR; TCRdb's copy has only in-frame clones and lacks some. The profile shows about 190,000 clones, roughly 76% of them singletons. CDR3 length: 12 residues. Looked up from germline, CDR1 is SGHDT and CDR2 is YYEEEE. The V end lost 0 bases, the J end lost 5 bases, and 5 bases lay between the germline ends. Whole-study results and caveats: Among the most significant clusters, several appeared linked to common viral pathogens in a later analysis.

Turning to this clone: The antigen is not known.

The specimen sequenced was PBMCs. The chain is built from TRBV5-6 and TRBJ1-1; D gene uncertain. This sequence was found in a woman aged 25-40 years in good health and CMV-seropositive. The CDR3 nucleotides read TGTGCCAGCAGCTTGGCCTCGACTGAAGCTTTCTTT. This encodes CASSLASTEAFF.